The rows below give T cell receptor beta chains drawn from one sample of a study of glioma-infiltrating T cells. MiXCR was run by TCRdb on the multiplex PCR reads, yielding one entry per CDR3 protein. The sample consists of roughly 190,000 distinct CDR3 sequences, around 32% of them appearing once. The sequenced material came from glioma tissue, nonneoplastic brain tissue, or PBMCs (not recorded which). All receptors derive from a human donor with low-grade glioma or glioblastoma, undergoing nonglioma brain surgery, or in good health (not recorded which). Both conserved end residues are part of each CDR3. Each record gives: clone size, D gene, V gene, J gene, CDR3 protein, CDR3 DNA. D genes are given only for firm matches. Not all rows give a size; the values are once, few, many and, for expanded clones, a class.

NA,NA,TRBV6-2/TRBV6-3,TRBJ2-3,CATFKGTDTQYF,TGTGCCACGTTTAAGGGCACAGATACGCAGTATTTT
many,NA,TRBV24-1,TRBJ2-2,CATSESANTGELFF,TGTGCCACCAGTGAATCTGCGAACACCGGGGAGCTGTTTTTT
many,TRBD1,TRBV6-1,TRBJ1-5,CASREMTGGIYSNQPQHF,TGTGCCAGCAGGGAGATGACAGGGGGGATTTATAGCAATCAGCCCCAGCATTTT
many,NA,TRBV29-1,TRBJ1-4,CSVRAAANEKLFF,TGCAGCGTGAGGGCAGCGGCTAATGAAAAACTGTTTTTT
many,TRBD1,TRBV28,TRBJ2-7,CASTLQGGVYEQYF,TGTGCCAGCACCCTACAGGGGGGAGTTTACGAGCAGTACTTC
few,NA,TRBV10-3,TRBJ2-5,CAISDIVRQETQYF,TGTGCCATCAGTGACATCGTGCGGCAAGAGACCCAGTACTTC
many,TRBD2,TRBV20-1,TRBJ2-6,CSATLAGAGANVLTF,TGCAGTGCCACTCTAGCGGGAGCTGGGGCCAACGTCCTGACTTTC
many,NA,TRBV6-6,TRBJ1-5,CASSYQPGQPQHF,TGTGCCAGCAGTTACCAACCCGGTCAGCCCCAGCATTTT
many,NA,TRBV28,TRBJ2-3,CASRGASGGTDTQYF,TGTGCCAGCAGGGGGGCTAGCGGCGGCACAGATACGCAGTATTTT
few,NA,TRBV19,TRBJ2-7,CASSNSDSSYEQYF,TGTGCCAGTAGCAACTCGGACAGCTCCTACGAGCAGTACTTC
many,NA,TRBV7-8,TRBJ2-7,CASSLDAGSSYEQYF,TGTGCCAGCAGCTTAGATGCGGGTAGCTCCTACGAGCAGTACTTC
NA,NA,TRBV15,TRBJ2-3,CAASRGGSTDTQYF,TGTGCCGCCAGCAGGGGAGGGAGCACAGATACGCAGTATTTT
many,TRBD2,TRBV19,TRBJ2-7,CADPPTSGSIYEQYF,TGTGCCGACCCTCCCACTAGCGGGAGTATTTACGAGCAGTACTTC
NA,NA,TRBV10-3,TRBJ2-1,CAISEGLSSYNEQFF,TGTGCCATCAGTGAAGGGTTGAGCTCCTACAATGAGCAGTTCTTC
many,NA,TRBV6-1,TRBJ1-1,CASSANRNTEAFF,TGTGCCAGCAGTGCCAACAGGAACACTGAAGCTTTCTTT
NA,NA,TRBV6-2/TRBV6-3,TRBJ1-2,CASRSQGNYGDTF,TGTGCCAGCAGATCACAGGGAAACTATGGCGACACCTTC
NA,TRBD2,TRBV4-1,TRBJ2-1,CASQKGRASGIYNEQFF,TGCGCCAGCCAGAAGGGGAGGGCTAGCGGAATCTACAATGAGCAGTTCTTC
NA,NA,TRBV4-2,TRBJ2-7,CASSQDLVYYEQYF,TGTGCCAGCAGCCAAGATCTGGTCTACTACGAGCAGTACTTC
many,NA,TRBV20-1,TRBJ2-1,CSAREISEQFF,TGCAGTGCTAGAGAAATCTCGGAGCAGTTCTTC
NA,NA,TRBV18,TRBJ2-5,CASSPVHIREETQYF,TGTGCCAGCTCACCAGTCCATATAAGAGAAGAGACCCAGTACTTC
NA,TRBD2,TRBV20-1,TRBJ2-5,CSAVGTSGTETQYF,TGCAGTGCTGTCGGGACTAGCGGCACAGAGACCCAGTACTTC
many,TRBD1,TRBV6-1,TRBJ2-7,CASGTGETYEQYF,TGTGCCAGCGGGACAGGGGAAACCTACGAGCAGTACTTC
many,TRBD2,TRBV5-4,TRBJ2-3,CASSLSRLAGVDTQYF,TGTGCCAGCAGCCTGAGTCGGCTAGCGGGAGTAGATACGCAGTATTTT